The T cell receptor beta chain under discussion was sequenced for a study of blood T cell repertoires in COVID-19. Background on the study: The study drew acute and convalescent COVID-19 samples from the United States, Italy and Spain. From T cells, B-cell-depleted T cells, or PBMCs came the material, which was cDNA or gDNA.

A few counts support this clone. In the original analysis: Quantification of nucleated cells was approximated via reference gene primer amplification. The method was immunoSEQ multiplex PCR; TCRdb's version includes in-frame clones alone and lacks a portion of them. V and J calls and clone size are copied from that table; D and trimming were computed from the DNA. The table has about 230,000 clones, 75% to 85% seen once; the top ten hold around 6.8%. Specimen: peripheral blood. This TCR came from a woman between 45 and 65 years old with acute or convalescent COVID-19.

CDR3 in DNA: TGTGCCAGCAGTGAAGATCGGACAGGGGCTGAAGCTTTCTTT. Translated: CASSEDRTGAEAFF. The V gene is TRBV6-1, the J gene TRBJ1-1; the match to TRBD1 covers 9 bases. V was pared by 1 base and J by 6 bases, with 3 bases of the junction left unmatched. Germline assignment: CDR1 MNHNS and CDR2 SASEGT. This CDR3 comprises 14 residues.